The clone carrying this TCR beta chain was observed at least ten times. Its specificity is not known. These data originate in a study of T-cell reconstitution after alpha-beta-depleted transplantation in children. Overall study results and limits: At around two months after transplant, the alpha-beta T cells were reportedly derived from several hundred expanded clones that came from non-depleted graft cells. T-cell counts and diversity at one year post-transplant came mainly from newly produced T cells.

Preparation of the TCRbeta library used unique molecular identifiers. MiXCR, run by TCRdb on the PCR reads, gives a single entry per CDR3 protein. Here the sample spans about 18,000 distinct CDR3 sequences, approximately 5.2% being singletons. Germline V gene sequence: CDR1 SGHRS, CDR2 YFSETQ. With 3 bases clipped from V and 2 bases from J, the junction kept 3 bases outside the gene matches. This CDR3 contains 15 residues. This receptor was obtained from a boy between 5 and 17 years old with acute lymphoblastic leukemia, due to receive a stem cell transplant. The V call is TRBV5-1, the J call TRBJ2-5; TRBD1 aligns across 11 bases. This specimen was PBMCs, taken before TCRalphabeta/CD19-depleted stem cell transplant. The CDR3 sequence is CASSSRDRGQETQYF. The CDR3 DNA is TGCGCCAGCAGCTCCCGGGACAGGGGGCAAGAGACCCAGTACTTC.